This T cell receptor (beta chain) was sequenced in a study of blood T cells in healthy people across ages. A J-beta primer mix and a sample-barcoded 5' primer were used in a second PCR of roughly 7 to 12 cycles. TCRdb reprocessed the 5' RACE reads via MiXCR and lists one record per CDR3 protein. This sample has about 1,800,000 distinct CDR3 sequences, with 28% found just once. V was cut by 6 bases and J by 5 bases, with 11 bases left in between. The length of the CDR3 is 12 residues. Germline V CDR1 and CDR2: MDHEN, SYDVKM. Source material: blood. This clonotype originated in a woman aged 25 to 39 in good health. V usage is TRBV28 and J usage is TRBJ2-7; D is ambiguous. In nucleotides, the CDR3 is TGTGCCAGCAGCGGCTCCCGGGACGAGCAGTACTTC. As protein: CASSGSRDEQYF.